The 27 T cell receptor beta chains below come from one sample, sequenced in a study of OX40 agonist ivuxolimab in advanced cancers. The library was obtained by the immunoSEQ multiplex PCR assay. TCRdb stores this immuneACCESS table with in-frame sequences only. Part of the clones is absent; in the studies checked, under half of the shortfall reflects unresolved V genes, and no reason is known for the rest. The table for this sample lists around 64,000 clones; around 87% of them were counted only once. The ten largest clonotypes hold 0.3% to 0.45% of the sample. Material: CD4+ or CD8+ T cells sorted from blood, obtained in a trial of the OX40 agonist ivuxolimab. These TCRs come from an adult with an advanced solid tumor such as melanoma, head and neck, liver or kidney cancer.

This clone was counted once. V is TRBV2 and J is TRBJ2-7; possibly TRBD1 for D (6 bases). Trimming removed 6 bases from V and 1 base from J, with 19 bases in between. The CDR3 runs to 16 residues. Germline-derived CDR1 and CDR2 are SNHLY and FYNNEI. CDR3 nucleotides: TGTGCCAGCAGGGCACCGCAGGGGATCGGGTCCTACGAGCAGTACTTC. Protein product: CASRAPQGIGSYEQYF.

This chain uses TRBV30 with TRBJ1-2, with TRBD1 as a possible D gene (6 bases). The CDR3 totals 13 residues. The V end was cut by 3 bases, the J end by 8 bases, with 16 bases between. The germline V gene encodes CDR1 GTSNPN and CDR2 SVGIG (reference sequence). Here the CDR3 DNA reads TGTGCCTGGAGCGGACAGACGAGTTACGGCTACACCTTC. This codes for CAWSGQTSYGYTF.

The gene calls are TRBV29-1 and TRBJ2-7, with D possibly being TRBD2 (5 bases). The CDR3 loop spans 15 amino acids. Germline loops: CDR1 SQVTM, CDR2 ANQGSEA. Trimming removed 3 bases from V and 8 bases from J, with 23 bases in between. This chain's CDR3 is CSVDGEGTVTKKQYF. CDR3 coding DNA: TGCAGCGTTGACGGAGAGGGTACAGTGACTAAAAAGCAGTACTTC.

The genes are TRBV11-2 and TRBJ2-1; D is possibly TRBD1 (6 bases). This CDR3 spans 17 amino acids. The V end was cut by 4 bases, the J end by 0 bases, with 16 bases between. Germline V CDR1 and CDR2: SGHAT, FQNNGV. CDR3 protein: CASSSHRASSSYNEQFF. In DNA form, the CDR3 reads TGTGCCAGCAGCTCCCACAGGGCGTCAAGCTCCTACAATGAGCAGTTCTTC.

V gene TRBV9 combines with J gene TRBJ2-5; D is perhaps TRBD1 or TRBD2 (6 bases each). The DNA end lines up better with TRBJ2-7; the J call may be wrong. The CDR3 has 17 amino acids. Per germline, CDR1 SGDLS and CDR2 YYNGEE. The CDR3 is CASSVGRGLRGSYEQYF. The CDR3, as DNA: TGTGCCAGCAGCGTAGGACGGGGGCTACGGGGCTCCTACGAGCAGTACTTC.

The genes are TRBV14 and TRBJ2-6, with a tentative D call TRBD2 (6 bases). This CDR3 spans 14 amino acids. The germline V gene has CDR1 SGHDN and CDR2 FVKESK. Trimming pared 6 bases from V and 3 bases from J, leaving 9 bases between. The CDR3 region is CASREGGGANVLTF. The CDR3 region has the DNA TGTGCCAGCAGGGAGGGTGGTGGGGCCAACGTCCTGACTTTC.

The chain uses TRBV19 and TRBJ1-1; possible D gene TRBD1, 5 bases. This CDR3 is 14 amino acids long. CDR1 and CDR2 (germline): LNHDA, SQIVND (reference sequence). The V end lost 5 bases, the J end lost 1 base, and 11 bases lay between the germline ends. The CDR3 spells CASSVYGQNTEAFF. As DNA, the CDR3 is TGTGCCAGTAGTGTATATGGACAGAACACTGAAGCTTTCTTT.

CDR3 nucleotide sequence: TGTGCCAGCAGCGCCAGGGACTCTGGGGCCAACGTCCTGACTTTC. Its translation is CASSARDSGANVLTF. The chain carries TRBV9 and TRBJ2-6, with a weak D call TRBD1 (5 bases). The CDR3 extends over 15 amino acids. V lost 3 bases and J lost 0, with 7 bases in between. Germline V gene sequence: CDR1 SGDLS, CDR2 YYNGEE.

For the CDR3, the DNA is TGTGCCAGCAGTCCGTTTACGCGACGGCGAACCTACGAGCAGTACTTC. Residues: CASSPFTRRRTYEQYF. The V call is TRBV27, the J call TRBJ2-7; D uncertain. Germline loops: CDR1 MNHEY, CDR2 SMNVEV (reference sequence). With 5 bases removed from V and 2 bases from J, the gap between germline ends came to 19 bases. The CDR3 length is 16 residues.

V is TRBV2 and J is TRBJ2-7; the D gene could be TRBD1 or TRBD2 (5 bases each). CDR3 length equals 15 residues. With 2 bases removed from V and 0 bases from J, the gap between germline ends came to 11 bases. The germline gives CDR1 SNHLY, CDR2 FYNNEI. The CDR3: CASSELPGPSYEQYF. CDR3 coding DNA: TGTGCCAGCAGTGAACTACCGGGGCCCTCCTACGAGCAGTACTTC.

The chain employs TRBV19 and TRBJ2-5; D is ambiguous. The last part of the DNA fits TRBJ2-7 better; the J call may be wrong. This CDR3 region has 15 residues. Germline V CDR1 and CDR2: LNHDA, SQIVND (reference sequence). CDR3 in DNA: TGTGCCAGTAGTACAGACACGGTACGATCCTACGAGCAGTACTTC. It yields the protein CASSTDTVRSYEQYF.

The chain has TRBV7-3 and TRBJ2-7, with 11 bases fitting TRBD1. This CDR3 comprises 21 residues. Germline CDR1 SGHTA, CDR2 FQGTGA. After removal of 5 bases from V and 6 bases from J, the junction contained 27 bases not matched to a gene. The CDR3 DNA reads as TGTGCCAGCAGCCCCGGACAGGGGGCGTGGAAGGATTTTTGGAAGTCGGCCGAGCAGTACTTC. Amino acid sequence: CASSPGQGAWKDFWKSAEQYF.

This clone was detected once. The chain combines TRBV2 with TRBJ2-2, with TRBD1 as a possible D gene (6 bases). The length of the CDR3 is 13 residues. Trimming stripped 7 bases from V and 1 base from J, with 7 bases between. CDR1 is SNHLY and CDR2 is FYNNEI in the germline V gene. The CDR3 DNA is TGTGCCAGCACGGGACAGAACACCGGGGAGCTGTTTTTT. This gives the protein CASTGQNTGELFF. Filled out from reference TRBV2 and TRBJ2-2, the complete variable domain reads EPEVTQTPSHQVTQMGQEVILRCVPISNHLYFYWYRQILGQKVEFLVSFYNNEISEKSEIFDDQFSVERPDGSNFTLKIRSTKLEDSAMYFCASTGQNTGELFFGEGSRLTVL.

The CDR3 reads CASSKLADHTGELFF. Written as DNA, the CDR3 is TGTGCCAGCAGCAAACTAGCGGACCACACCGGGGAGCTGTTTTTT. V and J are TRBV7-7 and TRBJ2-2; 8 nucleotides line up with TRBD2. The CDR3 is 15 residues long. The junction had 5 bases not matched to a gene; V was cut back by 5 bases and J by 3 bases. Germline-derived CDR1 and CDR2 are SSHAT and FNYEAQ (reference sequence).

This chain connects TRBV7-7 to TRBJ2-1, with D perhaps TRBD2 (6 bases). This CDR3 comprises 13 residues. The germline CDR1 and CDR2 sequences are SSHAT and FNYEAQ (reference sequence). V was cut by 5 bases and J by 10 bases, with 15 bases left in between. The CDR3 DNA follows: TGTGCCAGCAGCATGATAGCGGAGGAAGAGCAGTTCTTC. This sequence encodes CASSMIAEEEQFF. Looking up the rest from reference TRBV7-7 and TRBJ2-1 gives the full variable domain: GAGVSQSPRYKVTKRGQDVTLRCDPISSHATLYWYQQALGQGPEFLTYFNYEAQPDKSGLPSDRFSAERPEGSISTLTIQRTEQRDSAMYRCASSMIAEEEQFFGPGTRLTVL.

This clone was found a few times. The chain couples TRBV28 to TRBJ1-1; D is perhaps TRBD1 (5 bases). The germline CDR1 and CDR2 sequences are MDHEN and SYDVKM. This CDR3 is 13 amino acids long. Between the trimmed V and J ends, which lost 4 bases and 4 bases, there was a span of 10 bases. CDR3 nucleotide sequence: TGTGCCAGCAGTTGGGGCGGGGGCACTGAAGCTTTCTTT. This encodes CASSWGGGTEAFF.

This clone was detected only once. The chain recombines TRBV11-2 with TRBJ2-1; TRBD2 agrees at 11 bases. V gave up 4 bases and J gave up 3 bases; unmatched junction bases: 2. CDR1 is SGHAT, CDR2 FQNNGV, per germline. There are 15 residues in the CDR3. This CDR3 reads CASSSLAGGYNEQFF. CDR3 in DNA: TGTGCCAGCAGCTCCCTAGCGGGAGGCTACAATGAGCAGTTCTTC.

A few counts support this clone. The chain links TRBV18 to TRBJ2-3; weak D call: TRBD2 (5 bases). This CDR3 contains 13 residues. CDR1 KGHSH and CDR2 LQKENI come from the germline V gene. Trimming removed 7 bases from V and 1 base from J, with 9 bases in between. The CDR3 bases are TGTGCCAGCTTATCCGGGGGCACAGATACGCAGTATTTT. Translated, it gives CASLSGGTDTQYF.

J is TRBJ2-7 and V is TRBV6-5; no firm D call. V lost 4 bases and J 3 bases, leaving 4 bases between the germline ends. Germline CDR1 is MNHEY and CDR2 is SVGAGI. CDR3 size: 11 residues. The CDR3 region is CASSSLYEQYF. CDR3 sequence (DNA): TGTGCCAGCAGTTCCCTCTACGAGCAGTACTTC.

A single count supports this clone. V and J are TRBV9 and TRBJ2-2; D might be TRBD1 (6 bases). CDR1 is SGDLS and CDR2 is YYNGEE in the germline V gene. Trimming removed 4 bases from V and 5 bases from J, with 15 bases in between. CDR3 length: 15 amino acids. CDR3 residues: CASSTRGRGTGELFF. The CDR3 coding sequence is TGTGCCAGCAGCACAAGAGGAAGGGGGACCGGGGAGCTGTTTTTT.

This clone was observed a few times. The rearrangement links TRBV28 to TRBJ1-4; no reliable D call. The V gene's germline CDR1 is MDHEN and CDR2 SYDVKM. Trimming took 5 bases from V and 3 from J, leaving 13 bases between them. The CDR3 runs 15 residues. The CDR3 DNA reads TGTGCCAGCAGTCAAGGACGGGCCCCTAATGAAAAACTGTTTTTT. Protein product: CASSQGRAPNEKLFF.

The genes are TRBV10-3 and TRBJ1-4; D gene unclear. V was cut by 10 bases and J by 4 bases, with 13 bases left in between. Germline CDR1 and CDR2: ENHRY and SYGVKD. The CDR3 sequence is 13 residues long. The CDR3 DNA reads TGTGCCACAAGGCCGGGCCTTAATGAAAAACTGTTTTTT. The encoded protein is CATRPGLNEKLFF.

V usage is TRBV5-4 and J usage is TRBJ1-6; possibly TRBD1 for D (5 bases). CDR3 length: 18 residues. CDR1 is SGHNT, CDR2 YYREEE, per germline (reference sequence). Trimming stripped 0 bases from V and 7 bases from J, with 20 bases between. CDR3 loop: CASSLGGGGGRLNSPLHF. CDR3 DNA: TGTGCCAGCAGCTTGGGCGGCGGGGGGGGACGGCTGAATTCACCCCTCCACTTT.

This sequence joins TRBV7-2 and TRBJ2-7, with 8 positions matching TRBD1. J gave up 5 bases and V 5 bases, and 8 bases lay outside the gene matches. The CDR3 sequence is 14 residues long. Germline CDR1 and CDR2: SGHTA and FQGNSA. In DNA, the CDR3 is TGTGCCAGCAGCCTCCAGGACAGGGTGGACGAGCAGTACTTC. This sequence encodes CASSLQDRVDEQYF.

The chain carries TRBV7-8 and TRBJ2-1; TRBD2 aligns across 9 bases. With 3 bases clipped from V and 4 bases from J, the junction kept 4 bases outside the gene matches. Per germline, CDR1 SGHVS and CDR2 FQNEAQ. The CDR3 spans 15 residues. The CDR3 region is CASSFSLAGYNEQFF. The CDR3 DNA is TGTGCCAGCAGCTTCAGCCTAGCGGGGTACAATGAGCAGTTCTTC.

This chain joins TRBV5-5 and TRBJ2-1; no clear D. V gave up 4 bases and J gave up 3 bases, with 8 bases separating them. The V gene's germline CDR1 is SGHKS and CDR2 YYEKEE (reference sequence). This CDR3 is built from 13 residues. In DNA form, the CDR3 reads TGTGCCAGCAGCGGCCGGCGCTACAATGAGCAGTTCTTC. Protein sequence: CASSGRRYNEQFF. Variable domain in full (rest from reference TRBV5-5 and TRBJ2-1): DAGVTQSPTHLIKTRGQQVTLRCSPISGHKSVSWYQQVLGQGPQFIFQYYEKEERGRGNFPDRFSARQFPNYSSELNVNALLLGDSALYLCASSGRRYNEQFFGPGTRLTVL.

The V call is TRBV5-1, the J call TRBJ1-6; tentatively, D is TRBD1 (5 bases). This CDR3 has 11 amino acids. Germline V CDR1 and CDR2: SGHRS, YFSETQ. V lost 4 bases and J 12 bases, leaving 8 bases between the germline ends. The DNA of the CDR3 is TGCGCCAGCAGCGAGAGGGGACCCCTCCACTTT. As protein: CASSERGPLHF.